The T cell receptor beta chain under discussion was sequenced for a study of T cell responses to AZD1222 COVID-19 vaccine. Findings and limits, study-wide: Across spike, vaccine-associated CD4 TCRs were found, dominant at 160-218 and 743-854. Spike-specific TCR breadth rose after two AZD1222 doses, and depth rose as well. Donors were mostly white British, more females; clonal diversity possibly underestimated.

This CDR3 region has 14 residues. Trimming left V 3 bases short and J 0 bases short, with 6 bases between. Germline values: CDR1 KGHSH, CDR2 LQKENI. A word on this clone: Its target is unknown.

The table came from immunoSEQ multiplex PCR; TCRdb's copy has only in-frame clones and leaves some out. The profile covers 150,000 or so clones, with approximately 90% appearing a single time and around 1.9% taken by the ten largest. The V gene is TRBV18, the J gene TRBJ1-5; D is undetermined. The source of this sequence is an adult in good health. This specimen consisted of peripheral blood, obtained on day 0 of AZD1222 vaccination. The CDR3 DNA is TGTGCCAGCTCACCGAGGAATAGCAATCAGCCCCAGCATTTT. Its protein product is CASSPRNSNQPQHF.